The 18 T cell receptor beta chains presented below share a single source sample, sequenced in a study of blood T cell repertoires in COVID-19 (dated by TCRdb to the early 2020s). Libraries were prepared through the immunoSEQ multiplex PCR assay. TCRdb took this table from immuneACCESS and kept in-frame rearrangements with V and J called. Such tables lack part of the clones; where checked against another copy, unresolved V genes explain under half of the gap, and the rest is unexplained. The sample has about 250,000 clones on record, 80% to 85% of them singletons. The ten top clones hold roughly 27% of the sample. Input material: peripheral blood. All receptors come from a man aged 35 to 55 with acute or convalescent COVID-19.

DNA of the CDR3: TGTGCCAGCAGTAGGGTGGGGACAGGGGGCGACTATGGCTACACCTTC. Translated: CASSRVGTGGDYGYTF. This chain uses TRBV27 with TRBJ1-2, with 12 bases lining up with TRBD1. The CDR3 spans 16 residues. The germline V gene has CDR1 MNHEY and CDR2 SMNVEV (reference sequence). V lost 5 bases and J lost 3; bases outside the gene matches: 7.

The V and J genes are TRBV6-2 or TRBV6-3 and TRBJ2-7, with a weak D call TRBD2 (7 bases). The V gene lost 5 bases and the J gene lost 0 bases, with 17 bases spanning the gap. The CDR3 has 16 residues. CDR1 and CDR2 (germline): MNHEY, SVGEGT. DNA for the CDR3: TGTGCCAGCAGTACCCCCAGGGGCGGGAGCTCCTACGAGCAGTACTTC. Encoded protein: CASSTPRGGSSYEQYF.

This chain uses TRBV19 with TRBJ1-4; tentatively, D is TRBD1 (6 bases). CDR1 is LNHDA, CDR2 SQIVND, per germline (reference sequence). V was pared by 2 bases and J by 6 bases, with 13 bases between. The CDR3 is made up of 15 amino acids. CDR3 residues: CASSIPQGGYEKLFF. CDR3 DNA: TGTGCCAGTAGTATACCACAGGGTGGTTATGAAAAACTGTTTTTT.

This clone was detected once. This chain joins TRBV9 and TRBJ1-1; tentative D call: TRBD1 (6 bases). CDR1 is SGDLS and CDR2 is YYNGEE in the germline V gene. V shed 1 base and J shed 6 bases, with 22 bases lying between them. The CDR3 loop spans 17 amino acids. CDR3 bases: TGTGCCAGCAGCGTAAGCGATCAGGGGCTTCGGATCCCTGAAGCTTTCTTT. This gives the protein CASSVSDQGLRIPEAFF.

The chain couples TRBV5-1 to TRBJ1-2, with 8 bases fitting TRBD1. V lost 3 bases, J lost 6 bases, and 4 bases stayed unmatched. From germline, CDR1 is SGHRS and CDR2 YFSETQ. CDR3 length equals 13 residues. The CDR3 nucleotides read TGCGCCAGCAGCTATGGGACAGGAGATGGCTACACCTTC. Its translation is CASSYGTGDGYTF.

V is TRBV7-9 and J is TRBJ2-5; TRBD2 might be the D (6 bases). The CDR3 length is 15 residues. Germline V gene lookup returns CDR1 SEHNR and CDR2 FQNEAQ (reference sequence). V lost 4 bases, J lost 2 bases, and 14 bases lay in between. The CDR3 sequence is CASSSSTRGQETQYF. Written as DNA, the CDR3 is TGTGCCAGCAGCTCATCGACTAGAGGGCAAGAGACCCAGTACTTC.

CDR3: CASSQEVEGWAGELFF. CDR3 nucleotide sequence: TGTGCCAGCAGCCAAGAGGTCGAGGGTTGGGCCGGGGAGCTGTTTTTT. The chain joins TRBV4-2 to TRBJ2-2, with D perhaps TRBD2 (5 bases). The CDR3 spans 16 residues. CDR1 LGHNA and CDR2 YNFKEQ come from the germline V gene. Trimming pared 0 bases from V and 6 bases from J, leaving 14 bases between.

This clone is a singleton in its sample. The chain links TRBV6-6 to TRBJ2-7, with D possibly matching TRBD1 (6 bases). Germline CDR1 and CDR2: MNHNY and SVGAGI (reference sequence). Trimming cost V 2 bases and J 1 base, with 9 bases left between them. CDR3 size: 14 residues. DNA for the CDR3: TGTGCCAGCAGTTACCCGGACAGATCCTACGAGCAGTACTTC. Amino acids: CASSYPDRSYEQYF.

The chain joins TRBV7-3 to TRBJ2-1, with D tentatively TRBD2 (6 bases). CDR3 size: 13 residues. V was pared by 5 bases and J by 8 bases, with 13 bases between. CDR1 and CDR2 (germline): SGHTA, FQGTGA. CDR3 in DNA: TGTGCCAGCAGCCATCAGCGGGCCCATGAGCAGTTCTTC. It is translated as CASSHQRAHEQFF.

The rearrangement joins TRBV6-6 to TRBJ2-1; TRBD2 is a possible D gene (6 bases). The V and J ends lost 1 base and 9 bases respectively, with 10 bases between them. Germline CDR1 reads MNHNY; CDR2 reads SVGAGI (reference sequence). The CDR3 has 13 amino acids. This CDR3 is CASSYLASVEQFF. The CDR3 DNA reads as TGTGCCAGCAGTTACTTAGCTAGCGTTGAGCAGTTCTTC.

The V call is TRBV6-5, the J call TRBJ1-3; 9 bases are a match to TRBD1. The germline gives CDR1 MNHEY, CDR2 SVGAGI. The V segment lost 6 bases and the J segment 6 bases; nucleotides outside the gene matches: 6. This CDR3 contains 14 residues. The CDR3 DNA sequence: TGTGCCAGCAGACTCACAGGGGGCGAAAACACCATATATTTT. Translated: CASRLTGGENTIYF.

The rearrangement joins TRBV19 to TRBJ2-7; D gene unclear. The CDR3 has 15 amino acids. V shed 6 bases and J shed 4 bases, with 19 bases lying between them. Germline CDR1 and CDR2: LNHDA and SQIVND (reference sequence). CDR3 bases: TGTGCCAGTAGACAAACGACTGCTCCCGGTTACGAGCAGTACTTC. Encoded protein: CASRQTTAPGYEQYF. The whole variable domain, remainder taken from reference TRBV19 and TRBJ2-7, is DGGITQSPKYLFRKEGQNVTLSCEQNLNHDAMYWYRQDPGQGLRLIYYSQIVNDFQKGDIAEGYSVSREKKESFPLTVTSAQKNPTAFYLCASRQTTAPGYEQYFGPGTRLTVT.

V usage is TRBV5-1 and J usage is TRBJ1-1; D might be TRBD1 (5 bases). Looked up from germline, CDR1 is SGHRS and CDR2 is YFSETQ. V lost 0 bases, J lost 11 bases, and 14 bases lay in between. The CDR3 consists of 13 residues. The chain's CDR3 is CASSLAGGAMAFF. The CDR3 DNA follows: TGCGCCAGCAGCTTGGCGGGCGGGGCTATGGCTTTCTTT.

The chain carries TRBV6-6 and TRBJ1-2, with 8 bases identical to TRBD1. Germline V lookup: CDR1 MNHNY, CDR2 SVGAGI (reference sequence). Trimming took 3 bases from V and 2 from J; bases not matched to a gene: 8. The CDR3 is 16 residues long. This CDR3 reads CASSYLQGVENYGYTF. As DNA, the CDR3 is TGTGCCAGCAGTTATTTACAGGGGGTCGAAAACTATGGCTACACCTTC.

CDR3 loop: CASSFGITGDTGELFF. The CDR3 coding sequence is TGTGCCAGCAGTTTCGGAATCACAGGGGACACCGGGGAGCTGTTTTTT. The V call is TRBV5-4, the J call TRBJ2-2, with 7 bases identical to TRBD1. The V segment lost 5 bases and the J segment 3 bases; nucleotides outside the gene matches: 10. The CDR3 loop spans 16 amino acids. CDR1 SGHNT and CDR2 YYREEE come from the germline V gene (reference sequence).

The chain carries TRBV21-1 and TRBJ2-1; no check of the table's D call, TRBD1, against the DNA was made. TRBV21-1 is annotated as a pseudogene. This CDR3 region has 15 residues. This chain's CDR3 is CASSKGTGYYNEQFF. The DNA for the CDR3 is TGTGCCAGCAGCAAAGGGACAGGGTACTACAATGAGCAGTTCTTC.

The CDR3 coding sequence is TGTGCCAGCACCCCGAACGGGGGGAGAAACACTGAAGCTTTCTTT. Translating it yields CASTPNGGRNTEAFF. The chain couples TRBV6-5 to TRBJ1-1, with D perhaps TRBD1 (5 bases). V was shortened by 7 bases and J by 2 bases, with 17 bases between the two germline ends. CDR3 length equals 15 residues. The germline V gene has CDR1 MNHEY and CDR2 SVGAGI.

The rearrangement joins TRBV6-1 to TRBJ2-3; D gene unclear. The V gene lost 2 bases and the J gene lost 2 bases, with 11 bases spanning the gap. CDR3 length equals 15 residues. Looked up from germline, CDR1 is MNHNS and CDR2 is SASEGT. The CDR3 protein is CASSESTVPTDTQYF. For the CDR3, the DNA is TGTGCCAGCAGTGAATCAACAGTACCCACAGATACGCAGTATTTT.